Shown below are 26 T cell receptor beta chains from a single sample sequenced in a study of shared clonotypes between healthy human individuals. Positive CCR7 selection of CD45RO-negative cells yielded the naive CD8 cells, and terminally differentiated effector memory CD45RA+ cells were excluded. Using immunoSEQ multiplex PCR, the repertoire was profiled, and TCRdb retains in-frame clones only, with some absent. The data contain just over 2,000,000 clones, just under 95% of them singletons. Source material: naive CD8+ T cells sorted from blood. All receptors derive from a man aged 18 to 29 in good health.

The chain links TRBV19 to TRBJ1-5; the D gene is possibly TRBD1 (5 bases). Trimming removed 0 bases at V and 4 bases at J, with 10 bases between. The germline V gene has CDR1 LNHDA and CDR2 SQIVND (reference sequence). The CDR3 extends over 15 amino acids. The CDR3, as DNA: TGTGCCAGTAGTATAGACAGGGACCTAAATCAGCCCCAGCATTTT. This sequence encodes CASSIDRDLNQPQHF.

This chain joins TRBV4-1 and TRBJ1-3; D unclear. Germline CDR1 and CDR2: MGHRA and YSYEKL. This CDR3 region has 17 residues. Trimming cost V 0 bases and J 0 bases, with 12 bases left between them. CDR3 sequence (DNA): TGCGCCAGCAGCCAAGATCCGGGAGGCCCCTCTGGAAACACCATATATTTT. Translating gives CASSQDPGGPSGNTIYF.

The chain carries TRBV7-9 and TRBJ1-6; 10 bases match TRBD1. With V trimmed by 1 base and J by 9 bases, 9 bases remained unmatched. This CDR3 comprises 17 residues. CDR1 and CDR2 from the germline V gene are SEHNR and FQNEAQ (reference sequence). In DNA form, the CDR3 reads TGTGCCAGCAGCTTAGGAGACCTCCGGGACAGGGGTTCACCCCTCCACTTT. Protein: CASSLGDLRDRGSPLHF.

The V gene is TRBV9, the J gene TRBJ1-1; D remains unclear. V was trimmed by 1 base and J by 2 bases, leaving 12 bases between them. The CDR3 spans 15 residues. The germline V gene encodes CDR1 SGDLS and CDR2 YYNGEE. The CDR3 DNA follows: TGTGCCAGCAGCGTATTGAACGCGGGAAACACTGAAGCTTTCTTT. Amino acids: CASSVLNAGNTEAFF. The variable domain in full, with the rest retrieved from reference TRBV9 and TRBJ1-1, is DSGVTQTPKHLITATGQRVTLRCSPRSGDLSVYWYQQSLDQGLQFLIQYYNGEERAKGNILERFSAQQFPDLHSELNLSSLELGDSALYFCASSVLNAGNTEAFFGQGTRLTVV.

The V gene is TRBV7-9, the J gene TRBJ1-2, with unresolved D. The V end was cut by 3 bases, the J end by 6 bases, with 11 bases between. This CDR3 is 13 amino acids long. The germline CDR1 and CDR2 sequences are SEHNR and FQNEAQ (reference sequence). CDR3 sequence (DNA): TGTGCCAGCAGCTTGGGAACAGTGCATGGCTACACCTTC. Translated: CASSLGTVHGYTF.

The chain carries TRBV19 and TRBJ1-6, with TRBD1 as a possible D gene (5 bases). The CDR3 has 13 residues. CDR1 is LNHDA, CDR2 SQIVND, per germline (reference sequence). The V end was cut by 3 bases, the J end by 12 bases, with 12 bases between. CDR3 sequence (DNA): TGTGCCAGTAGTATGGGTCAGGGCATACCCCTCCACTTT. This codes for CASSMGQGIPLHF.

The genes are TRBV14 and TRBJ2-7; 8 bases match TRBD2. The CDR3 is made up of 15 amino acids. Germline V gives CDR1 SGHDN, CDR2 FVKESK. V gave up 4 bases and J gave up 4 bases; unmatched junction bases: 9. The CDR3 nucleotides are TGTGCCAGCAGCCGATCAGCGGGAGCTTCGTACGAGCAGTACTTC. This gives the protein CASSRSAGASYEQYF.

The rearrangement links TRBV7-2 to TRBJ2-1, with 11 bases fitting TRBD1. The CDR3 has 15 residues. Germline V CDR1 and CDR2: SGHTA, FQGNSA. The V and J ends lost 6 bases and 3 bases, in that order; junction bases with no gene match: 4. CDR3 bases: TGTGCCAGCAGGTCCGGGACAGGGGGCTACAATGAGCAGTTCTTC. Protein sequence: CASRSGTGGYNEQFF.

J is TRBJ1-5 and V is TRBV6-6, with D possibly matching TRBD1 (5 bases). The germline V gene encodes CDR1 MNHNY and CDR2 SVGAGI (reference sequence). There are 14 residues in the CDR3. Deletions cut 6 bases from V and 4 bases from J, with 13 bases between. This CDR3 is CASRPPGNNQPQHF. CDR3 sequence (DNA): TGTGCCAGCAGACCGCCAGGGAATAATCAGCCCCAGCATTTT.

This clone has just a few counts. The V call is TRBV4-1, the J call TRBJ1-5; perhaps TRBD1 as D (5 bases). Germline assignment: CDR1 MGHRA and CDR2 YSYEKL. The CDR3 totals 17 residues. V lost 1 base, J lost 0 bases, and 13 bases lay in between. As DNA, the CDR3 is TGCGCCAGCAGCCAAGTTCCGACAGAACTTAGCAATCAGCCCCAGCATTTT. This translates into CASSQVPTELSNQPQHF.

This chain connects TRBV28 to TRBJ2-7; 8 nucleotides match TRBD1. CDR3 length: 14 residues. Losses at the gene ends were 5 bases for V and 6 bases for J; bases not matched to a gene: 9. Germline V gene data show CDR1 as MDHEN and CDR2 as SYDVKM. CDR3 in DNA: TGTGCCAGCAGTCCGCGGACAGGGTGGGCCGAGCAGTACTTC. It codes for CASSPRTGWAEQYF.

The genes are TRBV13 and TRBJ2-7; 7 bases align to TRBD2. The CDR3 totals 14 residues. Trimming at V came to 4 bases and at J to 4 bases, leaving 7 bases not matched to a gene. CDR1 and CDR2 from the germline V gene are PRHDT and FYEKMQ (reference sequence). CDR3 coding DNA: TGTGCCAGCAGCTACAGGACTAGTGGTTACGAGCAGTACTTC. It translates to CASSYRTSGYEQYF.

This clone came up once. The same CDR3 is also encoded by other DNA sequences in this sample. The rearrangement joins TRBV28 to TRBJ2-7; D may be TRBD1 (5 bases). The CDR3 has 12 amino acids. With 4 bases removed from V and 3 bases from J, the gap between germline ends came to 7 bases. In germline, CDR1 is MDHEN, CDR2 SYDVKM. The CDR3 nucleotides read TGTGCCAGCAGTTCAGACAGCTACGAGCAGTACTTC. Translating it yields CASSSDSYEQYF.

The rearrangement links TRBV19 to TRBJ2-1; TRBD2 is a possible D gene (5 bases). Germline CDR1 reads LNHDA; CDR2 reads SQIVND (reference sequence). The V end was cut by 3 bases, the J end by 7 bases, with 16 bases between. There are 15 residues in the CDR3. For the CDR3, the DNA is TGTGCCAGTAGTATCCGTGGGAGCGTGGGGAATGAGCAGTTCTTC. Its translation is CASSIRGSVGNEQFF.

This rearrangement joins TRBV6-5 to TRBJ1-2; D unclear. The CDR3 loop spans 14 amino acids. CDR1 is MNHEY and CDR2 is SVGAGI in the germline V gene. The germline V and J ends were trimmed by 5 bases and 1 base, with 11 bases remaining between them. CDR3 region: CASSLNGDNYGYTF. In DNA, the CDR3 is TGTGCCAGCAGTCTCAACGGGGATAACTATGGCTACACCTTC.

The CDR3 sequence is CSVEGLALGFDEQFF. In nucleotides, the CDR3 is TGCAGCGTTGAAGGGCTAGCCCTAGGATTCGATGAGCAGTTCTTC. This chain links TRBV29-1 with TRBJ2-1, with a possible D match to TRBD2 (5 bases). V was pared by 1 base and J by 8 bases, with 18 bases between. The CDR3 totals 15 residues. Germline-derived CDR1 and CDR2 are SQVTM and ANQGSEA.

The chain couples TRBV27 to TRBJ1-1; TRBD1 is a possible D gene (5 bases). The CDR3 loop spans 14 amino acids. CDR1 MNHEY and CDR2 SMNVEV come from the germline V gene (reference sequence). Deletions cut 6 bases from V and 1 base from J, with 12 bases between. CDR3 residues: CASSIRTGNTEAFF. CDR3 coding DNA: TGTGCCAGCAGCATACGAACAGGGAACACTGAAGCTTTCTTT.

V usage is TRBV10-3 and J usage is TRBJ1-1, with 10 bases fitting TRBD1. Unmatched junction bases numbered 7, after V lost 6 bases and J lost 0 bases. The germline V gene encodes CDR1 ENHRY and CDR2 SYGVKD. This CDR3 region has 16 residues. The CDR3 DNA reads as TGTGCCATCAGGGGGACAGGGGCCCTTATGAACACTGAAGCTTTCTTT. It translates to CAIRGTGALMNTEAFF.

This clone came up a few times. The genes are TRBV10-1 and TRBJ2-5; D is tentatively TRBD1 or TRBD2 (5 bases each). The end of the DNA is better explained by TRBJ2-7, so the J call may be wrong. This CDR3 has 13 amino acids. The V gene's germline CDR1 is WNHNN and CDR2 SYGVQD (reference sequence). The CDR3 protein is CASGWDHISEQYF. For the CDR3, the DNA is TGCGCCAGCGGATGGGACCACATCTCCGAGCAGTACTTC.

This rearrangement joins TRBV28 to TRBJ2-5, with D unclear. CDR1 is MDHEN, CDR2 SYDVKM, per germline. This CDR3 is built from 16 residues. V lost 1 base and J 5 bases, leaving 17 bases between the germline ends. For the CDR3, the DNA is TGTGCCAGCAGTTTATCACCCGCGGACGTGGGGGAGACCCAGTACTTC. Translated: CASSLSPADVGETQYF.

This clone was detected only once. The chain uses TRBV6-6 and TRBJ2-7; TRBD2 matches at 13 bases. The ends lost 6 bases at V and 7 bases at J; junction bases unmatched: 6. Germline assignment: CDR1 MNHNY and CDR2 SVGAGI (reference sequence). The CDR3 contains 14 residues. CDR3 loop: CASSPGLAGEEQYF. The CDR3 DNA reads as TGTGCCAGCAGCCCCGGACTAGCGGGAGAGGAGCAGTACTTC.

Concerning this clone itself: A read error may account for a junction end that differs from germline. The rearrangement links TRBV7-8 to TRBJ2-1; D gene unclear. Germline assignment: CDR1 SGHVS and CDR2 FQNEAQ. The CDR3 is made up of 15 amino acids. The CDR3 sequence is CASSLDLPSNNEQFF. The CDR3 DNA sequence: TGTGCCAGCAGCTTAGATTTACCCTCCAACAATGAGCAGTTCTTC.

The V gene is TRBV7-9, the J gene TRBJ1-1; possible D gene TRBD1, 6 bases. Germline V gives CDR1 SEHNR, CDR2 FQNEAQ (reference sequence). Trimming shortened V by 4 bases and J by 11 bases, and 23 bases separated the two germline ends. This CDR3 is built from 15 residues. The CDR3 sequence is CASSSGEEPLFFAFF. CDR3 coding DNA: TGTGCCAGCAGCTCAGGGGAAGAACCATTATTTTTTGCTTTCTTT.

The chain employs TRBV7-8 and TRBJ1-1, with TRBD1 matching 8 bases. This CDR3 spans 14 amino acids. CDR1 and CDR2 (germline): SGHVS, FQNEAQ. V trimming: 3 bases; J trimming: 4 bases; junction bases outside the gene matches: 4. The CDR3: CASSFTGGITEAFF. The CDR3 DNA reads TGTGCCAGCAGCTTTACAGGGGGAATCACTGAAGCTTTCTTT.

The DNA of the CDR3 is TGTGCCAGCAGGACAGCGCTGGACACTGAAGCTTTCTTT. Its protein is CASRTALDTEAFF. The genes are TRBV25-1 and TRBJ1-1; TRBD1 is a possible D gene (5 bases). The CDR3 extends over 13 amino acids. The germline V gene encodes CDR1 MGHDK and CDR2 SYGVNS. V was clipped by 6 bases and J by 3 bases, with 11 bases between them.

The rearrangement uses TRBV28 and TRBJ2-7; D perhaps matches TRBD2 (7 bases). The germline CDR1 and CDR2 sequences are MDHEN and SYDVKM. CDR3 size: 13 residues. V gave up 3 bases and J gave up 5 bases, with 11 bases separating them. Written as DNA, the CDR3 is TGTGCCAGCAGTTTCCCGGGGGGCGACGAGCAGTACTTC. Its protein is CASSFPGGDEQYF.